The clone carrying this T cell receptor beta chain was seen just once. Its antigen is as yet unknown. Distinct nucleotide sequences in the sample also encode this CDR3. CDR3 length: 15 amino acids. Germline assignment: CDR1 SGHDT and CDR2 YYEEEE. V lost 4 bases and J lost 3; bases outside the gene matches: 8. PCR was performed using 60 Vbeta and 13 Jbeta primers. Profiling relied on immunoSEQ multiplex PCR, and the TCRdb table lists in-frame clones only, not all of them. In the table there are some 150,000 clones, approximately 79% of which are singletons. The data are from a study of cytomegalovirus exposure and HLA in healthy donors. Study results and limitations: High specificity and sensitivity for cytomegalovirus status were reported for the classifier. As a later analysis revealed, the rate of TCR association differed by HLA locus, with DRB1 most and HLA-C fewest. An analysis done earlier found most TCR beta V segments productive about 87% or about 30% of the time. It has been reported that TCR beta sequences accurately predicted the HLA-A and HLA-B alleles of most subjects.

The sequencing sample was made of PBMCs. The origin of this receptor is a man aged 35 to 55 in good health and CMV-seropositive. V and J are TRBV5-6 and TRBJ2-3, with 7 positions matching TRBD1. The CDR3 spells CASSLTGTGTDTQYF. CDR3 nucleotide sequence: TGTGCCAGCAGCCTGACAGGGACGGGGACAGATACGCAGTATTTT. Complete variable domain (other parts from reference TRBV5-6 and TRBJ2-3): DAGVTQSPTHLIKTRGQQVTLRCSPKSGHDTVSWYQQALGQGPQFIFQYYEEEERQRGNFPDRFSGHQFPNYSSELNVNALLLGDSALYLCASSLTGTGTDTQYFGPGTRLTVL.